Listed here are 30 T cell receptor beta chains from one sample, sequenced in a study of spatial heterogeneity in lung cancer. One entry per CDR3 protein, called by TCRdb with MiXCR from the 5' RACE reads. Of over 40,000 distinct CDR3 sequences in the sample, roughly 10% were seen once. Stated time point: blood at routine non-recurrence follow-up after resection. The sample in question was PBMCs, obtained at follow-up. The receptors come from a male donor with early-stage non-small cell lung cancer.

This sequence joins TRBV7-9 and TRBJ1-4; D ambiguous. The CDR3 runs 14 residues. Per germline, CDR1 SEHNR and CDR2 FQNEAQ (reference sequence). The ends were cut back, 0 bases at V and 7 bases at J, with 9 bases in the middle. CDR3 DNA sequence: TGTGCCAGCAGCTTAGCGGAGTTGAGTGAAAAACTGTTTTTT. It yields the protein CASSLAELSEKLFF.

The table lists this clonotype with many counts. This rearrangement joins TRBV7-2 to TRBJ2-7; D not resolved. CDR1 SGHTA and CDR2 FQGNSA come from the germline V gene. V dropped 1 base and J dropped 3 bases, with 13 bases sitting between them. This CDR3 is 15 amino acids long. This CDR3 reads CASSLGASPSYEQYF. The DNA for the CDR3 is TGTGCCAGCAGCTTAGGGGCATCCCCCAGCTACGAGCAGTACTTC.

CDR3 protein: CASSVVGAGETQYF. In nucleotides, the CDR3 is TGTGCCAGCAGCGTAGTGGGGGCCGGAGAGACCCAGTACTTC. The chain uses TRBV9 and TRBJ2-5, with a tentative D call TRBD1 (6 bases). The CDR3 runs 14 residues. Trimming took off 0 bases at V and 4 bases at J, with 10 bases between the two ends. Germline V lookup: CDR1 SGDLS, CDR2 YYNGEE.

The chain has TRBV27 and TRBJ1-1; D remains unclear. Trimming left V 5 bases short and J 2 bases short, with 9 bases between. The CDR3 has 13 residues. From germline, CDR1 is MNHEY and CDR2 SMNVEV (reference sequence). The CDR3 loop is CASSPVINTEAFF. In DNA, the CDR3 is TGTGCCAGCAGTCCGGTAATAAACACTGAAGCTTTCTTT.

V and J are TRBV6-2 or TRBV6-3 and TRBJ2-4; D gene ambiguous. The CDR3 has 12 residues. CDR1 and CDR2 from the germline V gene are MNHEY and SVGEGT. Trimming removed 4 bases at V and 6 bases at J, with 7 bases between. The CDR3 coding sequence is TGTGCCAGCAGTTTTAACACAAACATTCAGTACTTC. The encoded protein is CASSFNTNIQYF.

In its sample, this clonotype was seen many times. V gene TRBV19 combines with J gene TRBJ1-5; the D gene is possibly TRBD1 (6 bases). Germline V CDR1 and CDR2: LNHDA, SQIVND (reference sequence). The V end lost 3 bases, the J end lost 2 bases, and 17 bases lay between the germline ends. There are 17 residues in the CDR3. DNA of the CDR3: TGTGCCAGTAGTATTTTTCGGTCGGGGGGCGGCAATCAGCCCCAGCATTTT. Translated, it gives CASSIFRSGGGNQPQHF.

The chain joins TRBV4-2 to TRBJ1-2; no clear D. This CDR3 comprises 14 residues. Germline lookup yields CDR1 LGHNA and CDR2 YNFKEQ. V gave up 3 bases and J gave up 3 bases, with 11 bases separating them. The CDR3 loop is CASSQSPGDYGYTF. In nucleotides, the CDR3 is TGTGCCAGCAGCCAGTCCCCCGGGGACTATGGCTACACCTTC.

A few counts support this clonotype. The CDR3 protein is CSAHRTDSSQETQYF. CDR3 nucleotides: TGCAGTGCTCACCGGACGGACTCCTCCCAAGAGACCCAGTACTTC. The rearrangement links TRBV20-1 to TRBJ2-5, with a weak D call TRBD2 (5 bases). CDR3 length equals 15 residues. Per the germline V gene, CDR1 is DFQATT and CDR2 is SNEGSKA (reference sequence). Trimming cost V 5 bases and J 1 base, with 17 bases left between them.

This clonotype was detected many times. This chain links TRBV7-6 with TRBJ1-1; D remains unclear. Germline V gene sequence: CDR1 SGHVS, CDR2 FNYEAQ. Deletions cut 0 bases from V and 5 bases from J, with 7 bases between. CDR3 length: 13 amino acids. The CDR3 region is CASSLAKGTEAFF. The CDR3 nucleotides are TGTGCCAGCAGCTTAGCGAAAGGGACTGAAGCTTTCTTT.

This clonotype showed up many times. The chain is built from TRBV4-1 and TRBJ2-2, with D perhaps matching TRBD1 or TRBD2 (5 bases each). Germline values: CDR1 MGHRA, CDR2 YSYEKL. The V and J ends lost 3 bases and 9 bases respectively, with 26 bases between them. The CDR3 extends over 18 amino acids. Written as DNA, the CDR3 is TGCGCCAGCAGCCAGGAGCATCCGGGACGAATCCGCCGACGGGAGCTGTTTTTT. Translated: CASSQEHPGRIRRRELFF.

The chain combines TRBV19 with TRBJ2-5, with 7 bases aligning to TRBD1. The CDR3 totals 14 residues. CDR1 LNHDA and CDR2 SQIVND come from the germline V gene (reference sequence). J lost 6 bases, V lost 7 bases, and 11 bases had no gene match. CDR3 sequence (DNA): TGTGCCAGTATAAGGGCAGGGGGTAGGAAGACCCAGTACTTC. It encodes CASIRAGGRKTQYF.

Turning to this clonotype: Because it lacks the conserved phenylalanine or tryptophan at the end, this CDR3 is likely a read error. The limits of the CDR3 on the DNA are not certain, so only TCRdb's listed CDR3 is given. The chain uses TRBV6-2 or TRBV6-3 and TRBJ2-1; the DNA was not compared with TRBD1, the D call given in the table. The germline V gene encodes CDR1 MNHEY and CDR2 SVGEGT. Ends included, the CDR3 has 9 residues. CDR3 residues: CAIPRTPDI.

The chain is built from TRBV6-1 and TRBJ1-5; D not resolved. V dropped 6 bases and J dropped 2 bases, with 14 bases sitting between them. Germline V lookup: CDR1 MNHNS, CDR2 SASEGT. The CDR3 is 15 residues long. CDR3 in amino acids: CASREPVQRNQPQHF. CDR3 coding DNA: TGTGCCAGCAGAGAACCCGTCCAACGCAATCAGCCCCAGCATTTT.

This clonotype came up many times. The chain combines TRBV7-9 with TRBJ1-4, with D possibly matching TRBD1 (6 bases). Germline loops: CDR1 SEHNR, CDR2 FQNEAQ (reference sequence). Trimming stripped 5 bases from V and 8 bases from J, with 15 bases between. The CDR3 loop spans 14 amino acids. The CDR3 nucleotides are TGTGCCAGCAGCCCATGGCCAGGGGAGGAAAAACTGTTTTTT. Translating gives CASSPWPGEEKLFF. Using reference TRBV7-9 and TRBJ1-4 for the parts outside the CDR3, the full variable domain is DTGVSQNPRHKITKRGQNVTFRCDPISEHNRLYWYRQTLGQGPEFLTYFQNEAQLEKSRLLSDRFSAERPKGSFSTLEIQRTEQGDSAMYLCASSPWPGEEKLFFGSGTQLSVL.

In this sample, this clonotype turned up many times. The CDR3 bases are TGTGCCAGCAGCCCTGTCGCCCTAGCGGGCCTCTCTGGGGCCAACGTCCTGACTTTC. Translated: CASSPVALAGLSGANVLTF. The rearrangement uses TRBV7-2 and TRBJ2-6, with 8 bases that match TRBD2. The V and J ends lost 5 bases and 0 bases, in that order; junction bases with no gene match: 12. Germline lookup yields CDR1 SGHTA and CDR2 FQGNSA. This CDR3 has 19 residues.

The table lists this clonotype with many counts. The chain recombines TRBV19 with TRBJ2-7; D remains ambiguous. This CDR3 has 13 amino acids. Germline V gives CDR1 LNHDA, CDR2 SQIVND (reference sequence). Trimming shortened V by 2 bases and J by 2 bases, and 7 bases separated the two germline ends. CDR3 bases: TGTGCCAGTAGTATAAGTAGTGCCTACGAGCAGTACTTC. Its translation: CASSISSAYEQYF.

A few counts support this clonotype. Sequence at one end of the junction differs from germline and may be a read error. The chain recombines TRBV6-2 or TRBV6-3 with TRBJ1-5, with 9 bases matching TRBD1. The V gene's germline CDR1 is MNHEY and CDR2 SVGEGT. CDR3 length: 13 amino acids. The CDR3 reads CASSLSRDREFYF. The CDR3 DNA is TGTGCCAGCAGTCTATCGCGGGACAGGGAATTTTATTTT.

This clonotype showed up many times. This chain connects TRBV12-3 or TRBV12-4 to TRBJ2-7, with unresolved D. The CDR3 runs 15 residues. The ends were cut back, 2 bases at V and 6 bases at J, with 17 bases in the middle. The CDR3 region is CASSLSRVLGREQYF. The CDR3 nucleotides read TGTGCCAGCAGTTTATCCCGGGTATTAGGGCGCGAGCAGTACTTC.

This clonotype was seen at least ten times. The chain recombines TRBV29-1 with TRBJ1-5; 10 bases match TRBD1. V gave up 4 bases and J gave up 4 bases; unmatched junction bases: 1. The CDR3 is made up of 13 amino acids. The germline CDR1 and CDR2 sequences are SQVTM and ANQGSEA. The CDR3 protein is CSVGTGGNQPQHF. The CDR3 nucleotides read TGCAGCGTTGGGACAGGGGGAAATCAGCCCCAGCATTTT. Drawing the rest from reference TRBV29-1 and TRBJ1-5, the complete variable domain is SAVISQKPSRDICQRGTSLTIQCQVDSQVTMMFWYRQQPGQSLTLIATANQGSEATYESGFVIDKFPISRPNLTFSTLTVSNMSPEDSSIYLCSVGTGGNQPQHFGDGTRLSIL.

This clonotype was seen ten or more times. The chain links TRBV7-2 to TRBJ2-4; D is possibly TRBD1 (6 bases). V shed 4 bases and J shed 0 bases, with 25 bases lying between them. The germline CDR1 and CDR2 sequences are SGHTA and FQGNSA. The CDR3 consists of 20 residues. In DNA, the CDR3 is TGTGCCAGCAGCTCCAGACCAGGGGTTGTAGGGAGTCTAGCCAAAAACATTCAGTACTTC. This codes for CASSSRPGVVGSLAKNIQYF. The entire variable domain, with the rest obtained from reference TRBV7-2 and TRBJ2-4, is as follows: GAGVSQSPSNKVTEKGKDVELRCDPISGHTALYWYRQSLGQGLEFLIYFQGNSAPDKSGLPSDRFSAERTGGSVSTLTIQRTQQEDSAVYLCASSSRPGVVGSLAKNIQYFGAGTRLSVL.

At least ten counts were recorded for this clonotype. This chain links TRBV7-8 with TRBJ2-3, with 9 bases matching TRBD2. The CDR3 is 16 amino acids. Germline V gene lookup returns CDR1 SGHVS and CDR2 FQNEAQ. V was clipped by 1 base and J by 2 bases; unmatched bases: 4. The CDR3 nucleotides are TGTGCCAGCAGCTTAGGGGTAGCGGGAGACACAGATACGCAGTATTTT. This gives the protein CASSLGVAGDTDTQYF.

This clonotype was found many times. This sequence joins TRBV12-3 or TRBV12-4 and TRBJ2-7; 7 bases align to TRBD2. The CDR3 totals 13 residues. J gave up 2 bases and V 4 bases, and 2 bases lay outside the gene matches. CDR3 sequence (DNA): TGTGCCAGCAGTTCGGGGGGTACCTACGAGCAGTACTTC. Its translation: CASSSGGTYEQYF.

This clonotype was detected only a few times. CDR3 coding DNA: TGTGCCAGCAGCTTACAGGGAGGAAGCACTGAAGCTTTCTTT. This codes for CASSLQGGSTEAFF. This chain joins TRBV7-2 and TRBJ1-1; tentative D call: TRBD1 (5 bases). The CDR3 length is 14 residues. Germline CDR1 is SGHTA and CDR2 is FQGNSA. Between the trimmed V and J ends, which lost 2 bases and 4 bases, there was a span of 11 bases.

Only a few counts were recorded for this clonotype. V usage is TRBV7-2 and J usage is TRBJ2-1; 8 bases line up with TRBD2. CDR1 is SGHTA, CDR2 FQGNSA, per germline. J was trimmed by 4 bases and V by 6 bases; bases with no gene match: 11. This CDR3 has 16 residues. The CDR3, as DNA: TGTGCCAGCAGGAGAACAAGCGGGAGCGCGTACAATGAGCAGTTCTTC. Translating it yields CASRRTSGSAYNEQFF.

The sample holds many counts of this clonotype. The CDR3 nucleotides read TGTGCCAGCAGTGGACAGCCGAACACTGAAGCTTTCTTT. Translated, it gives CASSGQPNTEAFF. The chain links TRBV2 to TRBJ1-1, with TRBD1 as a possible D gene (5 bases). This CDR3 contains 13 residues. The V and J ends lost 4 bases and 1 base respectively, with 7 bases between them. From germline, CDR1 is SNHLY and CDR2 FYNNEI.

This clonotype was counted many times. The chain couples TRBV7-2 to TRBJ2-5, with 14 bases that match TRBD2. Germline values: CDR1 SGHTA, CDR2 FQGNSA. The trim removed 5 bases at V and 5 bases at J, leaving 4 bases unmatched. The CDR3 runs 15 residues. The CDR3 DNA reads TGTGCCAGCAGCCGACTAGCGGGAGGGCGGGAGACCCAGTACTTC. This codes for CASSRLAGGRETQYF.

This clonotype was counted a few times. This chain joins TRBV3-1 and TRBJ2-7, with 8 bases identical to TRBD1. V was pared by 5 bases and J by 3 bases, with 6 bases of the junction left unmatched. Germline V gives CDR1 LGHDT, CDR2 YNNKEL (reference sequence). This CDR3 has 14 residues. In DNA, the CDR3 is TGTGCCAGCAGCAACAGGGGGTTCGACTACGAGCAGTACTTC. This translates into CASSNRGFDYEQYF.

The sample holds many counts of this clonotype. The chain uses TRBV18 and TRBJ2-3, with 10 bases lining up with TRBD1. The CDR3 is 17 residues long. The junction had 5 bases not matched to a gene; V was cut back by 2 bases and J by 0 bases. The V gene's germline CDR1 is KGHSH and CDR2 LQKENI. For the CDR3, the DNA is TGTGCCAGCTCACCAAGAGGACAGGGGGGAAGCACAGATACGCAGTATTTT. Translating it yields CASSPRGQGGSTDTQYF.

In regard to this clonotype: One base away lies a much larger clone, so this may be a sequencing read error. The CDR3 DNA follows: TGCGACAGCAGCCAAGGGACTAGCGGGATCTACGAGCAGTACTTC. This codes for CDSSQGTSGIYEQYF. The rearrangement uses TRBV4-3 and TRBJ2-7, with 13 bases that match TRBD2. Germline CDR1 reads LGHNA; CDR2 reads YSLEER. The CDR3 has 15 amino acids.

This clonotype was seen at least ten times. The CDR3 sequence: CAWSTRRGIKNSPLHF. The CDR3 DNA sequence: TGTGCCTGGAGTACCCGGCGTGGGATAAAGAATTCACCCCTCCACTTT. The chain has TRBV30 and TRBJ1-6; D call uncertain. Trimming took 2 bases from V and 7 from J, leaving 18 bases between them. From germline, CDR1 is GTSNPN and CDR2 SVGIG (reference sequence). The CDR3 sequence is 16 residues long.